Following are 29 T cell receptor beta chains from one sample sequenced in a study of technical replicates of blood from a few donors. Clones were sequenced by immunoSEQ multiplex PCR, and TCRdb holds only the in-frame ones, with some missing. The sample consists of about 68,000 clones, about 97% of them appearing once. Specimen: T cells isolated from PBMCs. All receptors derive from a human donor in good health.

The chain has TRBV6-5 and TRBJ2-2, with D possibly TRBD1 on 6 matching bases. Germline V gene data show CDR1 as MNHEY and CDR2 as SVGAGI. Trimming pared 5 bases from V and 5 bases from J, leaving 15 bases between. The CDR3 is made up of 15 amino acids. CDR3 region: CASSPQTGSTGELFF. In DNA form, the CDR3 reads TGTGCCAGCAGTCCCCAGACAGGATCTACCGGGGAGCTGTTTTTT.

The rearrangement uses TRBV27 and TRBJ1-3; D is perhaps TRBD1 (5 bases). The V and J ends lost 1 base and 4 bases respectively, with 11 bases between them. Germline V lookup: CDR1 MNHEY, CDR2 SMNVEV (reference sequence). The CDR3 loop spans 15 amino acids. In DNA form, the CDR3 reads TGTGCCAGCAGTTTATACGGGGGATCGGGAAACACCATATATTTT. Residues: CASSLYGGSGNTIYF.

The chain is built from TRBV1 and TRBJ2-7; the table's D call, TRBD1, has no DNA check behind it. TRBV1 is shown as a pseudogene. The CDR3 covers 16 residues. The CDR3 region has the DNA TGCGGGGGGCAGCCGGGGGACAGGGAGGATTGTTACGAGCAGTACTTC. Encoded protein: CGGQPGDREDCYEQYF.

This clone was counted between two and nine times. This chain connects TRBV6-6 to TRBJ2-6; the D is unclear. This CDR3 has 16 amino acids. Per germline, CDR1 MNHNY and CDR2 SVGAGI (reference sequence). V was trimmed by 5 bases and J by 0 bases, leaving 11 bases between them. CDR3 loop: CASSLSPGSGANVLTF. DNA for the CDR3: TGTGCCAGCAGTCTATCTCCCGGCTCTGGGGCCAACGTCCTGACTTTC.

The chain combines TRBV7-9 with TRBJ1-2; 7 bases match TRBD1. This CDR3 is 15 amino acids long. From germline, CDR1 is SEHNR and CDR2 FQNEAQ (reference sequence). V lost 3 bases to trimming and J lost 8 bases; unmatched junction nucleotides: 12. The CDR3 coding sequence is TGTGCCAGCAGCTTCACGGGACAGTTAAATGGGGGCTACACCTTC. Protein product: CASSFTGQLNGGYTF.

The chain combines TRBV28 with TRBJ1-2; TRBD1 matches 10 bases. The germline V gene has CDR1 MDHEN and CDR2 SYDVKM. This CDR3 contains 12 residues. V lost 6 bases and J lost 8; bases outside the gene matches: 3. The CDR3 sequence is CASRGTGAGYTF. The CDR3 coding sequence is TGTGCCAGCAGGGGGACAGGGGCCGGCTACACCTTC.

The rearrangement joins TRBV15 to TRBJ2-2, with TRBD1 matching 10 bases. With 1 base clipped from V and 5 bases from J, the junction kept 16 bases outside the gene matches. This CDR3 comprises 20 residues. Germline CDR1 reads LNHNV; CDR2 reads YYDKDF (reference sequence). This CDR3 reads CATSRGVLPGTGDWTGELFF. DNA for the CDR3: TGTGCCACCAGCAGAGGGGTGTTACCCGGGACAGGGGATTGGACCGGGGAGCTGTTTTTT.

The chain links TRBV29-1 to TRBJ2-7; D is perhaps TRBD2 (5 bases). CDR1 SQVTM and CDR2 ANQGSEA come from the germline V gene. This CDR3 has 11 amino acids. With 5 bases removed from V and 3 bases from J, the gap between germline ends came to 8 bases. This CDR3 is CSVSGNYEQYF. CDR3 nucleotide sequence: TGCAGCGTTAGCGGAAACTACGAGCAGTACTTC.

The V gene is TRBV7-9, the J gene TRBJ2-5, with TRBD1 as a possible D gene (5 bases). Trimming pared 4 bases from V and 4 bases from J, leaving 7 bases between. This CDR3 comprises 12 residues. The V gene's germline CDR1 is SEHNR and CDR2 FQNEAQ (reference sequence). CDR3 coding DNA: TGTGCCAGCAGCTCCCAGGGAGAGACCCAGTACTTC. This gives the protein CASSSQGETQYF. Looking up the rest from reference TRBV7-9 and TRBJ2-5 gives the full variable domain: DTGVSQNPRHKITKRGQNVTFRCDPISEHNRLYWYRQTLGQGPEFLTYFQNEAQLEKSRLLSDRFSAERPKGSFSTLEIQRTEQGDSAMYLCASSSQGETQYFGPGTRLLVL.

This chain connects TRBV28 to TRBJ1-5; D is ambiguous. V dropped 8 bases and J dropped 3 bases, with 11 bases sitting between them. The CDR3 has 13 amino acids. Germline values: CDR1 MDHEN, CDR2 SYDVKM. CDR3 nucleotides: TGTGCCAGCCGGGGAGTTCTCAATCAGCCCCAGCATTTT. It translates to CASRGVLNQPQHF. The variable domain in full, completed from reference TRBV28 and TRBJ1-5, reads DVKVTQSSRYLVKRTGEKVFLECVQDMDHENMFWYRQDPGLGLRLIYFSYDVKMKEKGDIPEGYSVSREKKERFSLILESASTNQTSMYLCASRGVLNQPQHFGDGTRLSIL.

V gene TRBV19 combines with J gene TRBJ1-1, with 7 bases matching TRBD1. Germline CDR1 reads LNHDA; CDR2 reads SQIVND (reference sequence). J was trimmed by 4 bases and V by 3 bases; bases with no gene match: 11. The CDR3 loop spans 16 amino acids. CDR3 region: CASSIGVGPGGTEAFF. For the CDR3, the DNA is TGTGCCAGTAGTATTGGTGTCGGCCCAGGGGGCACTGAAGCTTTCTTT.

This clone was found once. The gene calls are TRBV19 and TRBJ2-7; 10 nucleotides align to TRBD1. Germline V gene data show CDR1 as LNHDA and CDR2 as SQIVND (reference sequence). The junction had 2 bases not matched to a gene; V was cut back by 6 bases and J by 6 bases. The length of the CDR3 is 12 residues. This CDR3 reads CASRGQGPEQYF. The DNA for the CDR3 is TGTGCCAGTAGGGGACAGGGGCCCGAGCAGTACTTC.

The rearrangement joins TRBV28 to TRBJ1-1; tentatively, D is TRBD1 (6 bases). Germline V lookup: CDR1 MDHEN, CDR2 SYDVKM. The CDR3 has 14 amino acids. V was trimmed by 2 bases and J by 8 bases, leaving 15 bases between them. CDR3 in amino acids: CASSLRIGGGEAFF. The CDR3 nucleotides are TGTGCCAGCAGTTTACGTATTGGGGGGGGCGAAGCTTTCTTT.

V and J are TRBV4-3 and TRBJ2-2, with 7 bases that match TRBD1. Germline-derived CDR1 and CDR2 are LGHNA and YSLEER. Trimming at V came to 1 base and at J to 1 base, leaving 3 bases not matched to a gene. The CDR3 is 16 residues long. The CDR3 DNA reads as TGCGCCAGCAGCCAAGGGGGGACAGTGAACACCGGGGAGCTGTTTTTT. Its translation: CASSQGGTVNTGELFF.

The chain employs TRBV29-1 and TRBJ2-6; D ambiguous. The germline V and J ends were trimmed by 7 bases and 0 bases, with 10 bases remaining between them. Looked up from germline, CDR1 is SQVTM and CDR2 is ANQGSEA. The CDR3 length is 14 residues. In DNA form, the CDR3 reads TGCAGCGCCTATCAACCCTCTGGGGCCAACGTCCTGACTTTC. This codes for CSAYQPSGANVLTF.

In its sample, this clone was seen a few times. CDR3 amino acids: CAWSLTTGNTEAFF. The CDR3 nucleotides are TGTGCCTGGAGTCTTACGACAGGGAACACTGAAGCTTTCTTT. The chain has TRBV30 and TRBJ1-1, with D tentatively TRBD1 (6 bases). This CDR3 has 14 residues. Germline lookup yields CDR1 GTSNPN and CDR2 SVGIG (reference sequence). V dropped 2 bases and J dropped 1 base, with 11 bases sitting between them.

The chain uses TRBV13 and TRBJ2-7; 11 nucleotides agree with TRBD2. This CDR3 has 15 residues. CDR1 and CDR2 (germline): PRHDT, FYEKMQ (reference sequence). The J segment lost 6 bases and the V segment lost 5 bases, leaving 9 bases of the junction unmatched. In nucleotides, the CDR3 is TGTGCCAGCAGCCCACTACTAGCGGGAGCCTTCGAGCAGTACTTC. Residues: CASSPLLAGAFEQYF.

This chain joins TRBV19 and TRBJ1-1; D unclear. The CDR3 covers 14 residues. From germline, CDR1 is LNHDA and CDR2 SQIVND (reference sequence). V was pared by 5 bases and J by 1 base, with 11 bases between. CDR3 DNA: TGTGCCAGTAGTCTCGTCCCAGGGAACACTGAAGCTTTCTTT. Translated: CASSLVPGNTEAFF. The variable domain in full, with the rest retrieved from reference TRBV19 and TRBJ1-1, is DGGITQSPKYLFRKEGQNVTLSCEQNLNHDAMYWYRQDPGQGLRLIYYSQIVNDFQKGDIAEGYSVSREKKESFPLTVTSAQKNPTAFYLCASSLVPGNTEAFFGQGTRLTVV.

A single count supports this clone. The CDR3 DNA sequence: TGTGCCAGTTCCCCAGGGGGCAATCAGCCCCAGCATTTT. This translates into CASSPGGNQPQHF. V is TRBV5-4 and J is TRBJ1-5, with a tentative D call TRBD1 (6 bases). The V gene's germline CDR1 is SGHNT and CDR2 YYREEE (reference sequence). The CDR3 runs to 13 residues. V lost 8 bases, J lost 2 bases, and 11 bases lay in between.

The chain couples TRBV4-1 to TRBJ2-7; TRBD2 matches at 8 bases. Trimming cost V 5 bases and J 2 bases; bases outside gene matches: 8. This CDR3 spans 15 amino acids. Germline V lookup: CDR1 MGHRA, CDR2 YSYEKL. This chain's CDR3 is CASSSPTSGTYEQYF. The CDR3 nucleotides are TGCGCCAGCAGCTCCCCCACTAGCGGAACCTACGAGCAGTACTTC.

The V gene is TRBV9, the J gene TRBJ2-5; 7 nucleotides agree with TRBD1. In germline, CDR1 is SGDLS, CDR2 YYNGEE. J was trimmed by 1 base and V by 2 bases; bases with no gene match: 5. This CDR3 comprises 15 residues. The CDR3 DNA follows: TGTGCCAGCAGCGTTACAGGGGCCACCCAAGAGACCCAGTACTTC. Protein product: CASSVTGATQETQYF.

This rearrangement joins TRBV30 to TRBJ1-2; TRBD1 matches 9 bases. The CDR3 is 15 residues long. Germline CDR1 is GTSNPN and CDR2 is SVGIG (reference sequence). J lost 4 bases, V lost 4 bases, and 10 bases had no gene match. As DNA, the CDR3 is TGTGCCTGGACCGGACAGGGGCTCCTAATCTATGGCTACACCTTC. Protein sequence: CAWTGQGLLIYGYTF. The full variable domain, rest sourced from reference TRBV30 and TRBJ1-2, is SQTIHQWPATLVQPVGSPLSLECTVEGTSNPNLYWYRQAAGRGLQLLFYSVGIGQISSEVPQNLSASRPQDRQFILSSKKLLLSDSGFYLCAWTGQGLLIYGYTFGSGTRLTVV.

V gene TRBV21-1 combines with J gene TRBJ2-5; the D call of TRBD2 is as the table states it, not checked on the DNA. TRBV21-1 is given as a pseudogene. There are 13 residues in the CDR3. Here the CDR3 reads CASSKSGRETQYF. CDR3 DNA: TGTGCCAGCAGCAAGTCGGGAAGGGAGACCCAGTACTTC.

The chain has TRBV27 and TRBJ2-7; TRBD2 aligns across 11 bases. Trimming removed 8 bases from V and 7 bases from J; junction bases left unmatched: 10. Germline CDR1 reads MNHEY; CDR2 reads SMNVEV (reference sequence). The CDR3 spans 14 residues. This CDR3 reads CASHHGLAGGEQYF. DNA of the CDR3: TGTGCCAGCCATCACGGACTAGCGGGTGGAGAGCAGTACTTC.

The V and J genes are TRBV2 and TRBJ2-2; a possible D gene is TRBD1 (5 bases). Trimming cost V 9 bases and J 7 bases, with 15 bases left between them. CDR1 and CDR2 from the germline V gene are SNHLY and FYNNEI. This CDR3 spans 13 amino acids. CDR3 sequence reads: CASTLQENGELFF. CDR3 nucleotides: TGTGCCAGTACCTTACAGGAGAACGGGGAGCTGTTTTTT.

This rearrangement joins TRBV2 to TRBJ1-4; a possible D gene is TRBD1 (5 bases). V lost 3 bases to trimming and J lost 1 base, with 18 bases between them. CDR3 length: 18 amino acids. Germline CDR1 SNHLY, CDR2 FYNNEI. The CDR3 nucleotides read TGTGCCAGCAGTGAGTTGTTGGGGCCCTCTGTAACTAATGAAAAACTGTTTTTT. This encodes CASSELLGPSVTNEKLFF.

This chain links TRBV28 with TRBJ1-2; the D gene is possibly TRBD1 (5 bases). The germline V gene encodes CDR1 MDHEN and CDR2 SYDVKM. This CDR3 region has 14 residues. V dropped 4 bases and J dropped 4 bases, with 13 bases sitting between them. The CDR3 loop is CASSSTDSLYGYTF. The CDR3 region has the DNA TGTGCCAGCAGTTCTACCGACAGCCTCTATGGCTACACCTTC.

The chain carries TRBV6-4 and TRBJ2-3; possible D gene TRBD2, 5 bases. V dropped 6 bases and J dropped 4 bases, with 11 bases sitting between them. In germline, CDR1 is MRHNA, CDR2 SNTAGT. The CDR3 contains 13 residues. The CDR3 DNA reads TGTGCCAGCAGCGTAACGCGGGCAGATACGCAGTATTTT. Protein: CASSVTRADTQYF.

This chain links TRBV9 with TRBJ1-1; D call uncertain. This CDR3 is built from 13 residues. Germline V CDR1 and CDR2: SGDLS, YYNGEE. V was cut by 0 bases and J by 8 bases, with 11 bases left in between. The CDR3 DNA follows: TGTGCCAGCAGCGTAGCGGAGGGAACGGAAGCTTTCTTT. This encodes CASSVAEGTEAFF.